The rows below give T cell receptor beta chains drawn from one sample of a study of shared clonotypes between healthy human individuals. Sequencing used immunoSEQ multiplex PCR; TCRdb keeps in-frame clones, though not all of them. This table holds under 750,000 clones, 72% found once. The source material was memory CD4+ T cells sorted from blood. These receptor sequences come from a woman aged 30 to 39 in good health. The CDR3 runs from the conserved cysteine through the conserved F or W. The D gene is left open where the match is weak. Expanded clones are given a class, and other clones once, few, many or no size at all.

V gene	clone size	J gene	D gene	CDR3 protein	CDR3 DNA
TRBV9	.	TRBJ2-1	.	CASQTGPQEKRQFF	TGTGCCAGCCAAACCGGGCCTCAAGAAAAGAGGCAGTTCTTC
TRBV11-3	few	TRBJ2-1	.	CASSFGNEQFF	TGTGCCAGCAGCTTTGGTAATGAGCAGTTCTTC
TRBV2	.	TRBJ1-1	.	CASIWSGTEAFF	TGTGCCAGCATCTGGTCGGGGACTGAAGCTTTCTTT
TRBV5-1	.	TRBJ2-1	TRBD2	CASSTTSGAYNEQFF	TGCGCCAGCAGCACAACTAGCGGGGCCTACAATGAGCAGTTCTTC
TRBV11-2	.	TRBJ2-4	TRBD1	CASSQRDREAKNIQYF	TGTGCCAGCAGCCAGAGGGACAGGGAAGCCAAAAACATTCAGTACTTC
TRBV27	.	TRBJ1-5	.	CASSLLGINQPQHF	TGTGCCAGCAGTTTACTAGGGATCAATCAGCCCCAGCATTTT
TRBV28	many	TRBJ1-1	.	CASSPLTGLNTEAFF	TGTGCCAGCAGTCCCTTGACAGGTTTGAACACTGAAGCTTTCTTT
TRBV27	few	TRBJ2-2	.	CASSPVGQGGTGELFF	TGTGCCAGCAGTCCAGTCGGACAGGGAGGGACCGGGGAGCTGTTTTTT
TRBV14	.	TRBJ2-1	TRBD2	CASSQDRLAGAVRSYNEQFF	TGTGCCAGCAGCCAAGACAGACTAGCGGGAGCGGTGAGGTCCTACAATGAGCAGTTCTTC
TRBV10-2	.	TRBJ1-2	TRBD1	CASSGTGDYGYTF	TGCGCCAGCTCCGGGACAGGGGACTATGGCTACACCTTC
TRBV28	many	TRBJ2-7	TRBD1	CASSLYGTGVYEQYF	TGTGCCAGCAGTTTGTACGGGACAGGAGTCTACGAGCAGTACTTC
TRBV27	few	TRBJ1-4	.	CATARAEGEKLFF	TGTGCCACCGCGAGGGCCGAGGGTGAAAAACTGTTTTTT
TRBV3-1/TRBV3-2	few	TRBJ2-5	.	CASSQLNF	TGTGCCAGCAGCCAGCTAAACTTC
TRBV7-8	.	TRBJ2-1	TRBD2	CASSLGLAGGRSEQFF	TGTGCCAGCAGCTTAGGACTAGCGGGAGGCCGGAGTGAGCAGTTCTTC
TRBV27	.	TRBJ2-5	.	CASSFKGNRETQYF	TGTGCCAGCAGTTTTAAGGGTAACAGGGAGACCCAGTACTTC
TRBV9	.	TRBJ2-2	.	CASSAPGSGRAGELFF	TGTGCCAGCAGCGCCCCGGGTAGTGGGCGGGCCGGGGAGCTGTTTTTT
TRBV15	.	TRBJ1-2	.	CATSVGSTNYGYTF	TGTGCCACCAGCGTTGGGAGTACCAACTATGGCTACACCTTC
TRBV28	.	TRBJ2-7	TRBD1	CASSFVTGTGGTYEQYF	TGTGCCAGCAGTTTTGTAACCGGGACAGGGGGCACCTACGAGCAGTACTTC
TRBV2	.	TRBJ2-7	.	CASTQGGGRFHEQYF	TGTGCCAGCACCCAGGGGGGCGGGAGATTCCACGAGCAGTACTTC
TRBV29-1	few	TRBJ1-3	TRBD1	CSVVQGSGNTIYF	TGCAGCGTTGTACAGGGGTCTGGAAACACCATATATTTT
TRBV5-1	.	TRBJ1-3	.	CASSLEGNHGNTIYF	TGCGCCAGCAGCTTGGAGGGGAACCACGGAAACACCATATATTTT
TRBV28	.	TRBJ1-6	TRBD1	CASSAGQFTPLHF	TGTGCCAGCAGTGCGGGACAGTTCACACCCCTCCACTTT
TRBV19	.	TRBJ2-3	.	CASSPRTSTDTQYF	TGTGCCAGTAGTCCCCGGACTAGCACAGATACGCAGTATTTT
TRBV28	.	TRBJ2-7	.	CASSRPLGNGVNQNYEQYF	TGTGCCAGCAGCCGACCGTTGGGCAACGGCGTAAACCAAAACTACGAGCAGTACTTC
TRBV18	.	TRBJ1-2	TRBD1	CASSPPLAGTGNYGYTF	TGTGCCAGCTCACCACCTCTCGCCGGGACAGGAAACTATGGCTACACCTTC
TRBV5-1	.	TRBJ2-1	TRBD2	CASSLGPLAGGLGYNEQFF	TGCGCCAGCAGCTTGGGGCCTCTAGCGGGAGGGCTGGGTTACAATGAGCAGTTCTTC
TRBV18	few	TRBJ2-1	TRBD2	CASSPGRADVNEQFF	TGTGCCAGCTCACCGGGGAGGGCCGATGTCAATGAGCAGTTCTTC
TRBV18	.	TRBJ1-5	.	CASSPAGSGIVHF	TGTGCCAGCTCACCAGCAGGTTCAGGGATTGTGCATTTT
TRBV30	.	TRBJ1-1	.	CAWRLGNTEAFF	TGTGCCTGGAGACTTGGCAACACTGAAGCTTTCTTT
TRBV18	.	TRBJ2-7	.	CASSPRAYEQYF	TGTGCCAGCTCACCGCGGGCCTACGAGCAGTACTTC
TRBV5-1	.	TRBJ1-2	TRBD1	CASSPKGQGADYGYTF	TGCGCCAGCAGCCCTAAAGGACAGGGGGCTGACTATGGCTACACCTTC
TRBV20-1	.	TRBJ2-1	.	CSARDLYEQFF	TGCAGTGCTAGAGATTTATATGAGCAGTTCTTC
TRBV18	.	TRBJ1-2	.	CASSPIEGWRQTGYTF	TGTGCCAGCTCACCAATTGAGGGGTGGCGACAGACTGGCTACACCTTC
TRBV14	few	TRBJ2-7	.	CASSQDRGRMREQYF	TGTGCCAGCAGCCAAGATCGAGGACGGATGAGGGAGCAGTACTTC
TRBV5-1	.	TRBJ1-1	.	CASSLGAGEGTEAFF	TGCGCCAGCAGCTTGGGGGCAGGGGAGGGCACTGAAGCTTTCTTT
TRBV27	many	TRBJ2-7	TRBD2	CASSLRPSGYGSYEQYF	TGTGCCAGCAGTTTACGGCCTAGCGGGTACGGCTCCTACGAGCAGTACTTC
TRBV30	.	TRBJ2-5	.	CAWAEGKETQYF	TGTGCCTGGGCCGAGGGGAAGGAGACCCAGTACTTC
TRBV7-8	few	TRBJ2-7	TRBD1	CASSRRLTGEVDEQYF	TGTGCCAGCAGCCGGAGACTGACAGGGGAGGTCGACGAGCAGTACTTC
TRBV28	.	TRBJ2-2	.	CASGGGTGRTGELFF	TGTGCCAGCGGGGGGGGCACAGGGAGAACCGGGGAGCTGTTTTTT
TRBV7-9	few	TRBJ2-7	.	CASSLLGSQTYEQYF	TGTGCCAGCAGCTTATTGGGAAGTCAGACCTACGAGCAGTACTTC
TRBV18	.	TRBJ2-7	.	CASSPRRTSFDEQYF	TGTGCCAGCTCACCCCGAAGGACCTCGTTCGACGAGCAGTACTTC
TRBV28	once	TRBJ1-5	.	CASSLGHQPQHF	TGTGCCAGCAGTTTAGGGCATCAGCCCCAGCATTTT
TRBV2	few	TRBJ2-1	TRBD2	CASIPIAGASWNEQFF	TGTGCCAGCATTCCAATAGCGGGAGCGTCATGGAATGAGCAGTTCTTC
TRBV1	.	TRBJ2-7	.	CTRGQGHCNEQYF	TGCACCAGGGGACAGGGGCATTGCAACGAGCAGTACTTC
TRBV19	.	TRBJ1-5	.	CASSIGVNQPQHF	TGTGCCAGTAGTATTGGTGTCAATCAGCCCCAGCATTTT
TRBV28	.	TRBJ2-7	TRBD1	CASNLIYPGTGASSGYEQYF	TGTGCCAGCAACCTCATCTACCCCGGGACAGGGGCGTCATCGGGTTACGAGCAGTACTTC
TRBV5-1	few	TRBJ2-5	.	CASSLGIDTGETQYF	TGCGCCAGCAGCTTGGGAATAGACACTGGGGAGACCCAGTACTTC
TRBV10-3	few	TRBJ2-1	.	CAISGVAGNEQFF	TGTGCCATCAGTGGGGTGGCGGGAAACGAGCAGTTCTTC
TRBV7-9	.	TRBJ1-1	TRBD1	CASSYQGAGEAFF	TGTGCCAGCAGCTATCAGGGGGCCGGCGAAGCTTTCTTT
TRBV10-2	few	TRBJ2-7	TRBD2	CASSTPGLAFEQYF	TGCGCCAGCAGCACCCCGGGACTAGCGTTCGAGCAGTACTTC
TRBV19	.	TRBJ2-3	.	CASSLGRQDTQYF	TGTGCCAGTAGTCTCGGACGCCAAGATACGCAGTATTTT
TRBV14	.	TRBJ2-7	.	CASSQTPLGNRVYEQYF	TGTGCCAGCAGCCAAACCCCCCTAGGGAACCGGGTCTACGAGCAGTACTTC
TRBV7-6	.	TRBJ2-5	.	CASSFSDQETQYF	TGTGCCAGCAGCTTTAGCGACCAAGAGACCCAGTACTTC